Below are 21 T cell receptor beta chains sequenced from a single sample in a study. TCRdb analysed the 5' RACE reads with MiXCR anew, one entry per CDR3 protein. In the table there are some 44,000 distinct CDR3 sequences, approximately 31% of which are singletons. The material sequenced was tumor-infiltrating memory CD4+ T cells sorted from the breast tumor. Specified subset: memory CD4+ T cells, CD4+CD45RO+CD25-. The receptors were gathered from a female donor with breast cancer.

The chain recombines TRBV6-5 with TRBJ1-4; TRBD1 matches 8 bases. This CDR3 is built from 14 residues. CDR1 and CDR2 (germline): MNHEY, SVGAGI. V was clipped by 5 bases and J by 5 bases; unmatched bases: 4. CDR3 amino acids: CASSPDRANEKLFF. DNA of the CDR3: TGTGCCAGCAGTCCGGACAGGGCCAATGAAAAACTGTTTTTT.

A remark on this clonotype: The CDR3 does not close with the conserved phenylalanine or tryptophan, likely indicating a read error. The V gene is TRBV7-7, the J gene TRBJ2-2; D gene unclear. The CDR3 totals 13 residues. V lost 1 base and J lost 6, with 6 bases in between. Germline-derived CDR1 and CDR2 are SSHAT and FNYEAQ (reference sequence). The CDR3 loop is CASSLGMAGELFL. CDR3 coding DNA: TGTGCCAGCAGCTTAGGGATGGCCGGGGAGCTGTTTCTT.

This clonotype has at least ten counts. In DNA form, the CDR3 reads TGTGCCAGCAGCGACGGGGGCGCAGATACGCAGTATTTT. This gives the protein CASSDGGADTQYF. V usage is TRBV9 and J usage is TRBJ2-3; D may match TRBD1 or TRBD2 (6 bases each). The CDR3 consists of 13 residues. CDR1 SGDLS and CDR2 YYNGEE come from the germline V gene. The V end lost 3 bases, the J end lost 4 bases, and 9 bases lay between the germline ends.

This clonotype has a handful of counts. This rearrangement joins TRBV4-2 to TRBJ2-2; D gene unclear. The CDR3 is made up of 16 amino acids. V was trimmed by 2 bases and J by 0 bases, leaving 10 bases between them. The germline gives CDR1 LGHNA, CDR2 YNFKEQ. The CDR3 reads CASSQFNGANTGELFF. The CDR3 DNA is TGTGCCAGCAGCCAATTTAACGGTGCGAACACCGGGGAGCTGTTTTTT.

The chain is built from TRBV4-1 and TRBJ2-7; D tentatively fits TRBD1 or TRBD2 (6 bases each). Deletions cut 1 base from V and 9 bases from J, with 13 bases between. CDR1 is MGHRA, CDR2 YSYEKL, per germline. The CDR3 spans 13 residues. CDR3 amino acids: CASSQVGGVRQYF. The CDR3 region has the DNA TGCGCCAGCAGCCAAGTGGGGGGCGTGAGGCAGTACTTC.

This clonotype was picked up many times. The CDR3 protein is CASSNLWQLQETQYF. The CDR3 bases are TGTGCCAGCAGCAACCTCTGGCAGCTCCAAGAGACCCAGTACTTC. This sequence joins TRBV21-1 and TRBJ2-5. TRBV21-1 constitutes a pseudogene. This CDR3 region has 15 residues.

This clonotype showed up many times. The rearrangement joins TRBV4-1 to TRBJ1-2, with TRBD1 identical over 9 bases. V lost 4 bases and J lost 3; bases outside the gene matches: 9. Germline V gene data show CDR1 as MGHRA and CDR2 as YSYEKL. The length of the CDR3 is 16 residues. The DNA of the CDR3 is TGCGCCAGCAGCCCTCGCGGGGGGACAGGGTACTATGGCTACACCTTC. As protein: CASSPRGGTGYYGYTF.

The chain employs TRBV2 and TRBJ1-1, with D unresolved. The CDR3 loop spans 11 amino acids. V was trimmed by 2 bases and J by 8 bases, leaving 6 bases between them. The germline CDR1 and CDR2 sequences are SNHLY and FYNNEI. CDR3 DNA sequence: TGTGCCAGCAGTGAACACCGGGAAGCTTTCTTT. It yields the protein CASSEHREAFF.

This clonotype was seen a handful of times. The chain has TRBV5-1 and TRBJ2-5; D call uncertain. The ends were cut back, 0 bases at V and 4 bases at J, with 10 bases in the middle. This CDR3 is 14 amino acids long. CDR1 and CDR2 (germline): SGHRS, YFSETQ. In DNA, the CDR3 is TGCGCCAGCAGCTTGGAGAGGATGGGAGAGACCCAGTACTTC. The encoded protein is CASSLERMGETQYF.

The J gene is TRBJ2-3, the V gene TRBV7-9, with 11 nucleotides matching TRBD2. J was trimmed by 5 bases and V by 5 bases; bases with no gene match: 6. The CDR3 has 15 amino acids. Germline-derived CDR1 and CDR2 are SEHNR and FQNEAQ (reference sequence). CDR3 bases: TGTGCCAGCAGCCCCATAGCGGGAGGGGTAGATACGCAGTATTTT. Translating gives CASSPIAGGVDTQYF.

Of note for this clonotype: This may stem from a read error, because a much larger clone lies one nucleotide away. This chain connects TRBV9 to TRBJ1-1; D unresolved. CDR1 and CDR2 from the germline V gene are SGDLS and YYNGEE. This CDR3 region has 15 residues. The CDR3 loop reads CASSLRVGPLTEALF. CDR3 nucleotide sequence: TGTGCCAGCAGCTTAAGGGTCGGGCCCCTCACTGAAGCTCTCTTT.

CDR3 bases: TGTGCCAGCAGGCTAGAATCGAGGGGCTACACCTTC. Protein sequence: CASRLESRGYTF. The chain uses TRBV6-6 and TRBJ1-2, with unresolved D. The CDR3 sequence is 12 residues long. V lost 6 bases to trimming and J lost 8 bases, with 13 bases between them. Germline CDR1 reads MNHNY; CDR2 reads SVGAGI (reference sequence).

With respect to this clonotype: The conserved phenylalanine or tryptophan is not found at the CDR3 terminus, so this likely reflects a read error. The chain couples TRBV27 to TRBJ2-7; 7 nucleotides match TRBD1. V shed 6 bases and J 1 base; nucleotides not matched to a gene: 6. The CDR3 has 14 residues. CDR1 and CDR2 from the germline V gene are MNHEY and SMNVEV (reference sequence). The CDR3 sequence is CASRTDRLSYEQYL. CDR3 coding DNA: TGTGCCAGCAGAACGGACAGGCTTTCCTACGAGCAGTACCTC.

This clonotype was recorded at least ten times. This rearrangement joins TRBV28 to TRBJ2-5; 9 bases align to TRBD2. Germline lookup yields CDR1 MDHEN and CDR2 SYDVKM. Trimming took 5 bases from V and 5 from J; bases not matched to a gene: 15. This CDR3 spans 17 amino acids. The CDR3 region is CASSPTVGGGALETQYF. The CDR3 coding sequence is TGTGCCAGCAGTCCCACCGTTGGCGGGGGGGCCCTGGAGACCCAGTACTTC.

Concerning this clonotype itself: Its ends do not fully match the called genes, so a read error is possible. V usage is TRBV6-2 or TRBV6-3 and J usage is TRBJ2-3; 11 nucleotides line up with TRBD2. The germline gives CDR1 MNHEY, CDR2 SVGEGT. The CDR3 has 17 residues. The CDR3 loop reads CASSYSTSGTPTDTQYF. The DNA for the CDR3 is TGTGCCAGCAGTTACTCGACTAGCGGGACCCCTACAGATACGCAGTATTTC.

This chain uses TRBV12-3 or TRBV12-4 with TRBJ2-7, with D possibly matching TRBD1 (5 bases). CDR3 size: 15 residues. V gave up 5 bases and J gave up 0 bases, with 14 bases separating them. The CDR3 loop is CASSPLTGTSYEQYF. The CDR3 nucleotides are TGTGCCAGCAGTCCGCTCACAGGCACCTCCTACGAGCAGTACTTC.

This clonotype was detected a few times. The chain combines TRBV7-3 with TRBJ1-1; maybe TRBD1 (5 bases). The germline gives CDR1 SGHTA, CDR2 FQGTGA. The CDR3 loop spans 13 amino acids. V lost 6 bases and J 4 bases, leaving 12 bases between the germline ends. CDR3: CASRLDRGTEAFF. For the CDR3, the DNA is TGTGCCAGCAGACTCGATAGGGGCACTGAAGCTTTCTTT.

In this sample, this clonotype turned up a few times. The CDR3 DNA reads as TGTGCCACCAGCAGACCCAAGGAAACAGCGACCTACGAGCAGTACTTC. Translated, it gives CATSRPKETATYEQYF. V is TRBV15 and J is TRBJ2-7; D gene uncertain. This CDR3 comprises 16 residues. The V end lost 2 bases, the J end lost 2 bases, and 16 bases lay between the germline ends. The germline CDR1 and CDR2 sequences are LNHNV and YYDKDF (reference sequence).

V and J are TRBV5-4 and TRBJ2-1; 9 bases map to TRBD2. Germline trimming cut 2 bases from V and 10 bases from J; bases unmatched to any gene: 10. The CDR3 loop spans 15 amino acids. Germline V gene data show CDR1 as SGHNT and CDR2 as YYREEE (reference sequence). CDR3 in amino acids: CASSFGTSRVWEQFF. In DNA form, the CDR3 reads TGTGCCAGCAGCTTCGGGACTAGCCGGGTGTGGGAGCAGTTCTTC.

The chain is built from TRBV5-1 and TRBJ2-3; 8 bases match TRBD2. The CDR3 has 14 amino acids. Looked up from germline, CDR1 is SGHRS and CDR2 is YFSETQ. The V segment lost 5 bases and the J segment 4 bases; nucleotides outside the gene matches: 6. This CDR3 reads CASRRSGGADTQYF. The CDR3 DNA reads as TGCGCCAGCAGGCGAAGCGGGGGAGCAGATACGCAGTATTTT. The variable domain in full, completed from reference TRBV5-1 and TRBJ2-3, reads KAGVTQTPRYLIKTRGQQVTLSCSPISGHRSVSWYQQTPGQGLQFLFEYFSETQRNKGNFPGRFSGRQFSNSRSEMNVSTLELGDSALYLCASRRSGGADTQYFGPGTRLTVL.

The rearrangement joins TRBV12-3 or TRBV12-4 to TRBJ2-7; D is undetermined. The CDR3 is 15 amino acids. Trimming left V 6 bases short and J 2 bases short, with 17 bases between. The CDR3 nucleotides are TGTGCCAGCAGCCCCTCATGGCAGGCCCCCTACGAGCAGTACTTC. This sequence encodes CASSPSWQAPYEQYF.